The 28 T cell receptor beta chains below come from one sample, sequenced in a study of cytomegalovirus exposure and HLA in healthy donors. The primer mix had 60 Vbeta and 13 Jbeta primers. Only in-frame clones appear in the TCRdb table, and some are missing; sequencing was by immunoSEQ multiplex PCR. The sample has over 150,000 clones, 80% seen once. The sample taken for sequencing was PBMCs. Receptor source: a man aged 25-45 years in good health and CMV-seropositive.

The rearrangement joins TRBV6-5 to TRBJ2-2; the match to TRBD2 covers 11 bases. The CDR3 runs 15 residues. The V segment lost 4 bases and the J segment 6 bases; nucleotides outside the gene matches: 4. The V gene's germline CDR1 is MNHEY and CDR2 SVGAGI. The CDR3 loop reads CASSSGTSGSGELFF. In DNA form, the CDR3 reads TGTGCCAGCAGTTCCGGGACTAGCGGTTCCGGGGAGCTGTTTTTT.

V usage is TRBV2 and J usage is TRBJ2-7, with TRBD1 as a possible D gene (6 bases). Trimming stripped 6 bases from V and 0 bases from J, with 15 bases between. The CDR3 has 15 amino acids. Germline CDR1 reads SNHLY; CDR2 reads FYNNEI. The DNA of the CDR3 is TGTGCCAGCAGCCTATGGGCAGGGGACTCCTACGAGCAGTACTTC. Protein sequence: CASSLWAGDSYEQYF.

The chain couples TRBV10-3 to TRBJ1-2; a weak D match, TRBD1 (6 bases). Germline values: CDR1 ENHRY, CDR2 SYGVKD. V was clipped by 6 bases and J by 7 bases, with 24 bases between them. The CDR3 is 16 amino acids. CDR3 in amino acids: CAISPDNRAASRGYTF. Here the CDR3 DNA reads TGTGCCATCAGCCCGGACAACAGGGCTGCGTCCCGTGGCTACACCTTC.

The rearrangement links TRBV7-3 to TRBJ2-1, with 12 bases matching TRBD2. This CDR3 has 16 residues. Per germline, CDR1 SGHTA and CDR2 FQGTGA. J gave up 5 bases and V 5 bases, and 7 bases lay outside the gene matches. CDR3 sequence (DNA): TGTGCCAGCAGCCCCGGGACTAGCGGGCCCGACAATGAGCAGTTCTTC. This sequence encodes CASSPGTSGPDNEQFF. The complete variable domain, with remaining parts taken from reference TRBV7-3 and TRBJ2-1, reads GAGVSQTPSNKVTEKGKYVELRCDPISGHTALYWYRQSLGQGPEFLIYFQGTGAADDSGLPNDRFFAVRPEGSVSTLKIQRTERGDSAVYLCASSPGTSGPDNEQFFGPGTRLTVL.

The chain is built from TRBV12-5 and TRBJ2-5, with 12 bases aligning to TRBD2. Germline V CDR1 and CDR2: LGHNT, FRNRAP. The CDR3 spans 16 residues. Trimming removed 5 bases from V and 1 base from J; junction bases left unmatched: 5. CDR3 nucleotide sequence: TGTGCTAGTGGTCCCGGGACTAGCGGGTTCCAAGAGACCCAGTACTTC. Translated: CASGPGTSGFQETQYF.

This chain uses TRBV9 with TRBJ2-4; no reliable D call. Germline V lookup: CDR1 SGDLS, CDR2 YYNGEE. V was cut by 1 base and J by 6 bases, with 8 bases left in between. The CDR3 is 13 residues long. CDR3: CASSVSPGNIQYF. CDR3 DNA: TGTGCCAGCAGCGTATCTCCGGGAAACATTCAGTACTTC.

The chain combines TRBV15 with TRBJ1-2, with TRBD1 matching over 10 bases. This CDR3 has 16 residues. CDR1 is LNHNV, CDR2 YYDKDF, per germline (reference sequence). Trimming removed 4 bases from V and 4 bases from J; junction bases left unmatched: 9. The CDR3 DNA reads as TGTGCCACCAGCATTAATTCGGGACAGGGGATCTATGGCTACACCTTC. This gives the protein CATSINSGQGIYGYTF.

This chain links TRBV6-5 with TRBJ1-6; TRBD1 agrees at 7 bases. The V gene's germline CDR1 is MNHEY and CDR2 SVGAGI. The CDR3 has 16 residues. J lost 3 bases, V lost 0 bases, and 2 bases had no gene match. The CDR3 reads CASSYSAGGYNSPLHF. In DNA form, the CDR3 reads TGTGCCAGCAGTTACTCGGCAGGGGGCTATAATTCACCCCTCCACTTT.

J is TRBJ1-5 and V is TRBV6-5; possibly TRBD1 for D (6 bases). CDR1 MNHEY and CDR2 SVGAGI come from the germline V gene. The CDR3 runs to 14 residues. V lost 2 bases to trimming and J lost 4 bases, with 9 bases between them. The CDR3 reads CASSYRGGNQPQHF. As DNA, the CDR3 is TGTGCCAGCAGTTACAGGGGGGGAAATCAGCCCCAGCATTTT.

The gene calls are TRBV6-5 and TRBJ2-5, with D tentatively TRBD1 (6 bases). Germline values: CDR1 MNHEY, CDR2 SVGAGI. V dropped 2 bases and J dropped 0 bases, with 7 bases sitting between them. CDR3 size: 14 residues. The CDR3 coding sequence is TGTGCCAGCAGTTACGGACAGTACCAAGAGACCCAGTACTTC. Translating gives CASSYGQYQETQYF.

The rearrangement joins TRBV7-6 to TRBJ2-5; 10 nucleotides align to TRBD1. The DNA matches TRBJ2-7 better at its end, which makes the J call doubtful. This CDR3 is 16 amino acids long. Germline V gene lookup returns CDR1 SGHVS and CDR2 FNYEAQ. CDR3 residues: CASSLDTGQGTYEQYF. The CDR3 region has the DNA TGTGCCAGCAGCTTAGACACGGGACAGGGGACTTACGAGCAGTACTTC.

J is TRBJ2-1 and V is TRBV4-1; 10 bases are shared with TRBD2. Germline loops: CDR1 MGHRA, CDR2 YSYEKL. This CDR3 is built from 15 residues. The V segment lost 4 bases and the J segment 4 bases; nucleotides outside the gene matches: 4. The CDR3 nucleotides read TGCGCCAGCAGCCGCGGACTAGCGGCGTACAATGAGCAGTTCTTC. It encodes CASSRGLAAYNEQFF.

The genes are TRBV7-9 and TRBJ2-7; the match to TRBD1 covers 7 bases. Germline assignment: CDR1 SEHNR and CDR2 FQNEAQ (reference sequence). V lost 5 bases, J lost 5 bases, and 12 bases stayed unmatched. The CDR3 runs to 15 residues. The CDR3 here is CASSPPRGRLNEQYF. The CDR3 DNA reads TGTGCCAGCAGCCCCCCGAGGGGGCGGCTTAACGAGCAGTACTTC.

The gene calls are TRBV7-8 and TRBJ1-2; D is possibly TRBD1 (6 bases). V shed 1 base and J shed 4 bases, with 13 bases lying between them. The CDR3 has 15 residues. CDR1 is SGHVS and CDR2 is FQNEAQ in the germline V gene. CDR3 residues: CASSLGQGISYGYTF. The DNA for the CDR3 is TGTGCCAGCAGCTTAGGTCAGGGGATCTCCTATGGCTACACCTTC.

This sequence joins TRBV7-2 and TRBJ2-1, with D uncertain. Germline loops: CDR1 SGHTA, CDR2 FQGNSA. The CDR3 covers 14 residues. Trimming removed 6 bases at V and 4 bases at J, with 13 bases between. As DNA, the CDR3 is TGTGCCAGCAGTCCCCGGTTAACTTACAATGAGCAGTTCTTC. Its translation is CASSPRLTYNEQFF.

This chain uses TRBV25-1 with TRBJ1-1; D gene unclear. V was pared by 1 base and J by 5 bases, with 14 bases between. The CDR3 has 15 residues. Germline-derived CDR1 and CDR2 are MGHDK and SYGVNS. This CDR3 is CASSESEDSVTEAFF. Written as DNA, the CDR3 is TGTGCCAGCAGTGAATCGGAGGATAGTGTGACTGAAGCTTTCTTT.

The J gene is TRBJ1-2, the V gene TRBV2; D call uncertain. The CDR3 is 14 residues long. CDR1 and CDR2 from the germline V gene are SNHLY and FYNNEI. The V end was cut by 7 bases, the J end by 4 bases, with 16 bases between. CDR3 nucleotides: TGTGCCAGCACCCGCTCAGAGGGTACCTATGGCTACACCTTC. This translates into CASTRSEGTYGYTF.

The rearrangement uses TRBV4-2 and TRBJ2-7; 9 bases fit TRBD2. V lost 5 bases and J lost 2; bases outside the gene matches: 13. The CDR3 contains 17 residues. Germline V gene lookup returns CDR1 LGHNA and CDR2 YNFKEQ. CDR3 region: CASSLYGSGRSAYEQYF. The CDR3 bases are TGTGCCAGCAGCTTATATGGTAGCGGGAGATCCGCCTACGAGCAGTACTTC.

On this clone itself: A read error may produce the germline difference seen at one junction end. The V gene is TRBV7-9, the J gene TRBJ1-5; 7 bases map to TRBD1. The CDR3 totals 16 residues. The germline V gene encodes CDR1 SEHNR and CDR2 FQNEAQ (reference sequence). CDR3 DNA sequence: TGTTCCAGCAGCTTGGCAGGGGGAGAAGGCAATCAGCCCCAGCATTTT. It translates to CSSSLAGGEGNQPQHF.

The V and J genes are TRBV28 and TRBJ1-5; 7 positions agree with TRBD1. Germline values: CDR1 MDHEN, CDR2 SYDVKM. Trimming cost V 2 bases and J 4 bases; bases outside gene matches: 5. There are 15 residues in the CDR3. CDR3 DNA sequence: TGTGCCAGCAGTTTACTGGACAGGCTAAATCAGCCCCAGCATTTT. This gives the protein CASSLLDRLNQPQHF.

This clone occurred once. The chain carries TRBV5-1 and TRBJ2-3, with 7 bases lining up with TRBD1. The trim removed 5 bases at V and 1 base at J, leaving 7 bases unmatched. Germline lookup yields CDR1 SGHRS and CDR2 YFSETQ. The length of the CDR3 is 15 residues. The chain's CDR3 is CASSRDRVGTDTQYF. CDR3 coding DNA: TGCGCCAGCAGTCGTGACAGGGTTGGCACAGATACGCAGTATTTT.

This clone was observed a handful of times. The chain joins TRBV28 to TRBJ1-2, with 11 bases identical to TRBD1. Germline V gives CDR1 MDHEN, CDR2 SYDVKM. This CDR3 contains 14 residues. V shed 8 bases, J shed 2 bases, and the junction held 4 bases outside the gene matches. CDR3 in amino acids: CASRTGGRNYGYTF. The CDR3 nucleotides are TGTGCCAGCCGGACAGGGGGCAGGAACTATGGCTACACCTTC.

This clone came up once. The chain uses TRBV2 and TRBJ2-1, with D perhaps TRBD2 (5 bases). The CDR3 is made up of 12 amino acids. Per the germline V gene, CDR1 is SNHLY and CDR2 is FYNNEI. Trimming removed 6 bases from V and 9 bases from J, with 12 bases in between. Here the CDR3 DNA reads TGTGCCAGCAGCGAAAGACGGGGTGAGCAGTTCTTC. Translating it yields CASSERRGEQFF.

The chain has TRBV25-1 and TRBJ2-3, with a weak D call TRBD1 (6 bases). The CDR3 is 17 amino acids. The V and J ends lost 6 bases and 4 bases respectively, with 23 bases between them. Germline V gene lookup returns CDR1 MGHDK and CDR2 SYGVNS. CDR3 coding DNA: TGTGCCAGCAGAGGGCTAGACAGGCCCGATGCCGCAGATACGCAGTATTTT. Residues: CASRGLDRPDAADTQYF.

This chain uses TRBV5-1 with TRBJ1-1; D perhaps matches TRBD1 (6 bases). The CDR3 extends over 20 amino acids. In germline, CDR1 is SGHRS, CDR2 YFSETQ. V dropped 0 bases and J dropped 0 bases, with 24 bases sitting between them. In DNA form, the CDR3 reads TGCGCCAGCAGCTTGGACGGGTCCCAGGGGTCCGGCTTCATGAACACTGAAGCTTTCTTT. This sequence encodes CASSLDGSQGSGFMNTEAFF. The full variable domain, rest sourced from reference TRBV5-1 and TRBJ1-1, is KAGVTQTPRYLIKTRGQQVTLSCSPISGHRSVSWYQQTPGQGLQFLFEYFSETQRNKGNFPGRFSGRQFSNSRSEMNVSTLELGDSALYLCASSLDGSQGSGFMNTEAFFGQGTRLTVV.

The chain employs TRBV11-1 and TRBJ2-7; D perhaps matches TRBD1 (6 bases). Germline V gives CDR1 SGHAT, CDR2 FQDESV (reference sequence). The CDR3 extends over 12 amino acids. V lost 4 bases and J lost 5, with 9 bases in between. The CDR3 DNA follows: TGTGCCAGCAGCTACACAGGGCACGAGCAGTACTTC. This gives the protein CASSYTGHEQYF.

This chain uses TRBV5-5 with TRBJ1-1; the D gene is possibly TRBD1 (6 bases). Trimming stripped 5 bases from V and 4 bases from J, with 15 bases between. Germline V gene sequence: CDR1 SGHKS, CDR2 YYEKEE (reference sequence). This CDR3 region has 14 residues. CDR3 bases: TGTGCCAGCAGAATGATGAGGGGGAGCACTGAAGCTTTCTTT. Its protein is CASRMMRGSTEAFF. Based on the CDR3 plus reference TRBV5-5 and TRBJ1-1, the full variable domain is DAGVTQSPTHLIKTRGQQVTLRCSPISGHKSVSWYQQVLGQGPQFIFQYYEKEERGRGNFPDRFSARQFPNYSSELNVNALLLGDSALYLCASRMMRGSTEAFFGQGTRLTVV.

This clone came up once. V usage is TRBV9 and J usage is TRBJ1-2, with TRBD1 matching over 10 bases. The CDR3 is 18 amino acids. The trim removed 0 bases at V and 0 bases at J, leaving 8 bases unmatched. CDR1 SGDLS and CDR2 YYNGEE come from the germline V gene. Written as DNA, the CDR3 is TGTGCCAGCAGCGTAGAGGGGGGACAGGGGCGATCTAACTATGGCTACACCTTC. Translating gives CASSVEGGQGRSNYGYTF.